This T cell receptor (beta chain) came from a study of blood T cell repertoires in COVID-19. Background on the study: Material from acute and convalescent COVID-19 was sourced from the United States, Italy and Spain. The cDNA or gDNA used as material had been derived from T cells, B-cell-depleted T cells, or PBMCs.

How the authors handled the data: From reference gene primer amplification, estimates of nucleated cell counts were derived. Libraries were prepared by immunoSEQ multiplex PCR; TCRdb keeps only in-frame clonotypes and omits some of them. V, J and clone size are those of that table, while D and trimming were read from the DNA. The data hold 200,000 or so clones, with 88% observed a single time. This CDR3 spans 17 amino acids. The V and J ends lost 10 bases and 0 bases, in that order; junction bases with no gene match: 12. From germline, CDR1 is SNHLY and CDR2 FYNNEI. Specimen: peripheral blood. The TCR comes from a man in his 70s with acute or convalescent COVID-19. The rearrangement joins TRBV2 to TRBJ1-5, with 10 positions matching TRBD1. Here the CDR3 DNA reads TGTGCCATTAGCGGGACAGGGGCCGGAAATAGCAATCAGCCCCAGCATTTT. Translated, it gives CAISGTGAGNSNQPQHF.